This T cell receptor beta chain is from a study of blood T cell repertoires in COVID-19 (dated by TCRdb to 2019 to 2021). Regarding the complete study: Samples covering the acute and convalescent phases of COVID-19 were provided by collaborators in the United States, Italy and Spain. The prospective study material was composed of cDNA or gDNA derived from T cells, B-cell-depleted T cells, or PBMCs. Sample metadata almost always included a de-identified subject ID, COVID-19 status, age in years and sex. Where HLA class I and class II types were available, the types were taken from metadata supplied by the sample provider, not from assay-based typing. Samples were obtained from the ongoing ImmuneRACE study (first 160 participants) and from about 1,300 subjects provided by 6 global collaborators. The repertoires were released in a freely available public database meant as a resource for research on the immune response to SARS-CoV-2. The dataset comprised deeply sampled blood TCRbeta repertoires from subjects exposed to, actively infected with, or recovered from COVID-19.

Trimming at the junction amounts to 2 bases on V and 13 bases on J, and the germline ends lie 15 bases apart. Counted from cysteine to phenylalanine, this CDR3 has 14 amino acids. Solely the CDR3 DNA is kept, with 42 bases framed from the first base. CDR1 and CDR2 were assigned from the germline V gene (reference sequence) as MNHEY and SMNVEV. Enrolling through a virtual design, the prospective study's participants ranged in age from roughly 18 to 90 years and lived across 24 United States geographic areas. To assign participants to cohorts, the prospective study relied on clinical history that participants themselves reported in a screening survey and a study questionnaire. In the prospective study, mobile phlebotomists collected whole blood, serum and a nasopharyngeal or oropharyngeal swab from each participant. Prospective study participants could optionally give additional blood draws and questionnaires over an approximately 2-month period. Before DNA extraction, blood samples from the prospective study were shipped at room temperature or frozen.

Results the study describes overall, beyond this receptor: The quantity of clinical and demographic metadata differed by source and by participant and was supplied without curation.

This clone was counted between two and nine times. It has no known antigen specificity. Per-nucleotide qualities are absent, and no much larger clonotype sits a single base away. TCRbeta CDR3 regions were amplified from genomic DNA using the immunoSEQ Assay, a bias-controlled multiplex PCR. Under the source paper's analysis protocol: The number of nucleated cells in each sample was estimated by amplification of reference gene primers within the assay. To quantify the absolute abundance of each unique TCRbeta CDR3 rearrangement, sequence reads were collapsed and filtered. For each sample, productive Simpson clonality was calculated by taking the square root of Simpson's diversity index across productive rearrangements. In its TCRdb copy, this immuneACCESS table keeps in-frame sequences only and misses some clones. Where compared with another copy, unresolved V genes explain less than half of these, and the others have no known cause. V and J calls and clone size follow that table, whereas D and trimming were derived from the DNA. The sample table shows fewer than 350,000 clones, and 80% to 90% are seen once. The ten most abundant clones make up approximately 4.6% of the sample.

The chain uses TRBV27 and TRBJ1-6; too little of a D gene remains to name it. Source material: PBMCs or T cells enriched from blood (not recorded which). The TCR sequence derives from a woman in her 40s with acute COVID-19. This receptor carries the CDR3 CASSLTRHGSPLHF. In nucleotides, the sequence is TGTGCCAGCAGTTTAACCAGACACGGTTCTCCCCTCCACTTT.